A single sample gave rise to the 7 T cell receptor beta chains below, sequenced in a study of blood T cell repertoires in COVID-19. The protocol was immunoSEQ multiplex PCR, while the TCRdb copy is restricted to in-frame clones and leaves out a portion. The table has about 240,000 clones, around 90% seen once. Specimen: peripheral blood. These receptors were collected from a woman in her 30s with acute or convalescent COVID-19.

This clone occurred a few times. The chain employs TRBV6-5 and TRBJ2-7; D is ambiguous. CDR3 length: 15 amino acids. From germline, CDR1 is MNHEY and CDR2 SVGAGI. Trimming took 6 bases from V and 6 from J, leaving 21 bases between them. The CDR3 DNA sequence: TGTGCCAGCAGCGCGACCGGGTCCCCCTCTCGCGAGCAGTACTTC. This gives the protein CASSATGSPSREQYF.

The genes are TRBV3-1 (or the pseudogene TRBV3-2) and TRBJ2-5, with TRBD1 matching 9 bases. This CDR3 contains 17 residues. CDR1 and CDR2 from the germline V gene are LGHDT and YNNKEL (reference sequence). J gave up 2 bases and V 1 base, and 8 bases lay outside the gene matches. The CDR3 loop reads CASSQGQSGTGQETQYF. The CDR3 DNA sequence: TGTGCCAGCAGCCAAGGCCAATCTGGGACAGGGCAAGAGACCCAGTACTTC.

The chain joins TRBV6-2 or TRBV6-3 to TRBJ2-1; 10 nucleotides line up with TRBD2. This CDR3 is built from 16 residues. From germline, CDR1 is MNHEY and CDR2 SVGEGT. V was clipped by 5 bases and J by 10 bases; unmatched bases: 14. Written as DNA, the CDR3 is TGTGCCAGCAGTCACCCAAGCGGGGGGGCAGGGGTGGAGCAGTTCTTC. Protein sequence: CASSHPSGGAGVEQFF.

The rearrangement links TRBV13 to TRBJ2-1, with 16 bases lining up with TRBD2. This CDR3 is 16 amino acids long. Trimming took 5 bases from V and 9 from J; bases not matched to a gene: 7. Germline V CDR1 and CDR2: PRHDT, FYEKMQ (reference sequence). This CDR3 is CASSTAGTSGRAEQFF. The CDR3 region has the DNA TGTGCCAGCAGCACTGCCGGGACTAGCGGGAGGGCTGAGCAGTTCTTC.

The rearrangement joins TRBV20-1 to TRBJ2-1; 8 bases map to TRBD2. Germline CDR1 reads DFQATT; CDR2 reads SNEGSKA (reference sequence). V was pared by 3 bases and J by 2 bases, with 6 bases of the junction left unmatched. The CDR3 contains 15 residues. The CDR3 sequence: CSASFGRAPYNEQFF. In DNA form, the CDR3 reads TGCAGTGCTAGTTTCGGGAGGGCCCCCTACAATGAGCAGTTCTTC.

This clone was seen just once. V is TRBV11-3 and J is TRBJ1-4, with a possible D match to TRBD1 (6 bases). The germline V gene encodes CDR1 SGHNT and CDR2 YENEEA. Trimming shortened V by 5 bases and J by 10 bases, and 17 bases separated the two germline ends. The CDR3 runs to 14 residues. This CDR3 reads CASSPGGGAVKLFF. CDR3 in DNA: TGTGCCAGCAGCCCCGGCGGGGGGGCGGTAAAACTGTTTTTT.

V gene TRBV30 combines with J gene TRBJ2-1, with 10 bases fitting TRBD2. Germline V gives CDR1 GTSNPN, CDR2 SVGIG (reference sequence). Trimming took 2 bases from V and 5 from J; bases not matched to a gene: 6. The CDR3 loop spans 15 amino acids. This CDR3 is CAWSIGTSANNEQFF. The CDR3 DNA reads TGTGCCTGGAGTATCGGGACTAGCGCAAACAATGAGCAGTTCTTC.